What follows are 10 T cell receptor beta chains derived from one specimen sequenced in a study of shared clonotypes between healthy human individuals. The table came from immunoSEQ multiplex PCR; TCRdb's copy has only in-frame clones and leaves some out. The sample contains hundreds of thousands of clones, less than 96% of which appear only once. The sample comprised naive CD4+ T cells sorted from blood. Regarding subset: CD45RA+ positively selected. The receptors here all came from a woman in her 30s in good health.

The chain joins TRBV6-1 to TRBJ2-3, with D hard to call. Trimming took 2 bases from V and 2 from J, leaving 14 bases between them. The length of the CDR3 is 16 residues. Germline V gene sequence: CDR1 MNHNS, CDR2 SASEGT. Here the CDR3 reads CASSEIWLGITDTQYF. DNA of the CDR3: TGTGCCAGCAGTGAAATCTGGCTGGGGATCACAGATACGCAGTATTTT.

This clone has just one count. This sequence joins TRBV11-2 and TRBJ2-1; D gene ambiguous. The CDR3 runs to 16 residues. V lost 4 bases to trimming and J lost 7 bases, with 20 bases between them. Germline V gene lookup returns CDR1 SGHAT and CDR2 FQNNGV. The CDR3 DNA reads as TGTGCCAGCAGCTCTCTGACTGCGAGGTTTTCAAATGAGCAGTTCTTC. Its translation: CASSSLTARFSNEQFF.

This rearrangement joins TRBV5-1 to TRBJ2-2; tentative D call: TRBD1 (6 bases). V was pared by 2 bases and J by 0 bases, with 8 bases between. This CDR3 region has 15 residues. In germline, CDR1 is SGHRS, CDR2 YFSETQ. CDR3 nucleotides: TGCGCCAGCAGCTTAACAGGGTCGAACACCGGGGAGCTGTTTTTT. This gives the protein CASSLTGSNTGELFF.

The V gene is TRBV5-1, the J gene TRBJ2-5, with TRBD1 matching over 9 bases. The J call could be wrong; TRBJ2-7 is a better fit for the DNA end. The CDR3 is 18 amino acids. The germline V gene encodes CDR1 SGHRS and CDR2 YFSETQ. The CDR3 coding sequence is TGCGCCAGCACCCTTCTTGGAGGGCCTCGGGACAGGGACCACGAGCAGTACTTC. Translation gives CASTLLGGPRDRDHEQYF.

The chain uses TRBV5-5 and TRBJ2-7; 7 bases are shared with TRBD2. Germline V gene data show CDR1 as SGHKS and CDR2 as YYEKEE (reference sequence). J gave up 3 bases and V 3 bases, and 3 bases lay outside the gene matches. This CDR3 spans 13 amino acids. The CDR3 sequence is CASSSGGSYEQYF. The CDR3 bases are TGTGCCAGCAGCTCGGGCGGGAGCTACGAGCAGTACTTC.

This chain connects TRBV6-4 to TRBJ1-1; possible D gene TRBD1, 6 bases. Trimming left V 5 bases short and J 5 bases short, with 12 bases between. Germline CDR1 is MRHNA and CDR2 is SNTAGT. This CDR3 has 13 amino acids. CDR3 coding DNA: TGTGCCAGCAGTCCAAACAGGGTTACTGAAGCTTTCTTT. The encoded protein is CASSPNRVTEAFF.

V is TRBV18 and J is TRBJ1-2; TRBD1 matches at 11 bases. The V gene end was trimmed by 3 bases and the J gene end by 5 bases; junction bases not matched to a gene: 2. This CDR3 spans 14 amino acids. The germline gives CDR1 KGHSH, CDR2 LQKENI. In nucleotides, the CDR3 is TGTGCCAGCTCACCGGACAGGGGGCCTTATGGCTACACCTTC. It specifies CASSPDRGPYGYTF.

The V and J genes are TRBV13 and TRBJ2-2, with a weak D call TRBD1 (6 bases). Deletions cut 7 bases from V and 1 base from J, with 13 bases between. The germline V gene has CDR1 PRHDT and CDR2 FYEKMQ (reference sequence). This CDR3 contains 15 residues. The CDR3 nucleotides read TGTGCCAGCAACAATGACAGGCTGAACACCGGGGAGCTGTTTTTT. Its translation: CASNNDRLNTGELFF.

The CDR3 DNA is TGTGCCAGCAGCGAAGGACAGGGGAAGTTCTACGAGCAGTACTTC. Its protein product is CASSEGQGKFYEQYF. The chain has TRBV14 and TRBJ2-5; 9 bases match TRBD1. The J call may be in error: the DNA end matches TRBJ2-7 better. The CDR3 spans 15 residues. Germline V lookup: CDR1 SGHDN, CDR2 FVKESK.

Concerning this clone: The same CDR3 is also encoded by other DNA sequences in this sample. The rearrangement joins TRBV4-1 to TRBJ1-4; D might be TRBD1 (5 bases). Looked up from germline, CDR1 is MGHRA and CDR2 is YSYEKL. This CDR3 has 16 amino acids. With 1 base removed from V and 5 bases from J, the gap between germline ends came to 14 bases. CDR3 in amino acids: CASSQGGQGRNEKLFF. CDR3 bases: TGCGCCAGCAGCCAAGGTGGGCAGGGAAGAAATGAAAAACTGTTTTTT.